These 12 T cell receptor beta chains were sequenced from one sample in a study of blood T cell repertoires in COVID-19. TCRdb's table, derived via immunoSEQ multiplex PCR, lists solely in-frame clones and lacks some. The sample carries over 85,000 clones, approximately 70% recorded once. The sample comprised peripheral blood. These receptors originate from a woman between 55 and 75 years old with acute or convalescent COVID-19.

V is TRBV24-1 and J is TRBJ2-2, with 9 bases identical to TRBD1. V gave up 4 bases and J gave up 6 bases; unmatched junction bases: 17. The CDR3 is 19 residues long. Germline CDR1 reads KGHDR; CDR2 reads SFDVKD. DNA for the CDR3: TGTGCCACCAGTGACCCCAAAACAGGGGGCGCGGGACTGTCCGGGGAGCTGTTTTTT. Translated, it gives CATSDPKTGGAGLSGELFF.

The chain is built from TRBV6-5 and TRBJ2-7; D might be TRBD1 (5 bases). This CDR3 contains 15 residues. The V gene's germline CDR1 is MNHEY and CDR2 SVGAGI. V was trimmed by 0 bases and J by 6 bases, leaving 15 bases between them. CDR3 loop: CASSYSNSVGAEQYF. The CDR3 DNA reads as TGTGCCAGCAGTTACTCAAACTCAGTAGGGGCCGAGCAGTACTTC.

The CDR3 here is CASSPRGGRGYGYTF. In DNA, the CDR3 is TGTGCCAGCAGCCCGAGGGGGGGCCGGGGCTATGGCTACACCTTC. V gene TRBV2 combines with J gene TRBJ1-2; D perhaps matches TRBD1 (6 bases). The CDR3 contains 15 residues. The V end was cut by 6 bases, the J end by 4 bases, with 18 bases between. Germline lookup yields CDR1 SNHLY and CDR2 FYNNEI. The full variable domain, rest sourced from reference TRBV2 and TRBJ1-2, is EPEVTQTPSHQVTQMGQEVILRCVPISNHLYFYWYRQILGQKVEFLVSFYNNEISEKSEIFDDQFSVERPDGSNFTLKIRSTKLEDSAMYFCASSPRGGRGYGYTFGSGTRLTVV.

This chain connects TRBV27 to TRBJ1-4, with a tentative D call TRBD1 (6 bases). This CDR3 is built from 13 residues. Germline lookup yields CDR1 MNHEY and CDR2 SMNVEV (reference sequence). Trimming removed 9 bases at V and 5 bases at J, with 13 bases between. The chain's CDR3 is CASQGRVNEKLFF. The CDR3 coding sequence is TGTGCCAGTCAGGGGAGGGTCAATGAAAAACTGTTTTTT.

CDR3 coding DNA: TGTGCCAGCAGCCAAGAGGGGGGGTTCAATTCACCCCTCCACTTT. This codes for CASSQEGGFNSPLHF. The J gene is TRBJ1-6, the V gene TRBV3-1 (or the pseudogene TRBV3-2); tentatively, D is TRBD1 (5 bases). Germline V lookup: CDR1 LGHDT, CDR2 YNNKEL (reference sequence). The CDR3 spans 15 residues. V was cut by 0 bases and J by 7 bases, with 10 bases left in between.

The genes are TRBV30 and TRBJ1-6; TRBD1 aligns across 8 bases. Germline trimming cut 0 bases from V and 7 bases from J; bases unmatched to any gene: 5. The CDR3 is 15 amino acids. Germline CDR1 and CDR2: GTSNPN and SVGIG (reference sequence). CDR3 residues: CAWSVDRGTNSPLHF. The DNA for the CDR3 is TGTGCCTGGAGTGTCGACAGGGGTACAAATTCACCCCTCCACTTT.

The chain couples TRBV7-6 to TRBJ2-3; the match to TRBD2 covers 10 bases. Germline assignment: CDR1 SGHVS and CDR2 FNYEAQ. The CDR3 loop spans 17 amino acids. V lost 2 bases, J lost 2 bases, and 7 bases stayed unmatched. The CDR3: CASSLILAGAVTDTQYF. The CDR3 nucleotides are TGTGCCAGCAGCTTAATCCTAGCGGGGGCGGTCACAGATACGCAGTATTTT.

This clone was seen a handful of times. This chain links TRBV19 with TRBJ2-6; D may be TRBD1 (6 bases). Trimming took off 5 bases at V and 2 bases at J, with 7 bases between the two ends. Germline CDR1 is LNHDA and CDR2 is SQIVND (reference sequence). The CDR3 runs to 14 residues. Written as DNA, the CDR3 is TGTGCCAGTAGTTCAGGGGCTGGGGCCAACGTCCTGACTTTC. It encodes CASSSGAGANVLTF.

The chain uses TRBV3-1 (or the pseudogene TRBV3-2) and TRBJ1-3; D may be TRBD1 (5 bases). CDR1 and CDR2 (germline): LGHDT, YNNKEL (reference sequence). The length of the CDR3 is 14 residues. V was shortened by 1 base and J by 3 bases, with 7 bases between the two germline ends. The CDR3 DNA reads as TGTGCCAGCAGCCAAGGGGGGGGTGGAAACACCATATATTTT. This encodes CASSQGGGGNTIYF.

The V and J genes are TRBV7-2 and TRBJ2-3, with TRBD1 identical over 7 bases. Trimming cost V 5 bases and J 1 base; bases outside gene matches: 6. Germline CDR1 and CDR2: SGHTA and FQGNSA. The CDR3 totals 15 residues. CDR3 sequence reads: CASSPQGLGTDTQYF. CDR3 nucleotide sequence: TGTGCCAGCAGCCCACAGGGGCTGGGCACAGATACGCAGTATTTT.

The J gene is TRBJ2-3, the V gene TRBV5-5; TRBD1 agrees at 9 bases. V lost 4 bases, J lost 4 bases, and 4 bases stayed unmatched. The CDR3 length is 14 residues. Germline V gene sequence: CDR1 SGHKS, CDR2 YYEKEE (reference sequence). The CDR3 DNA follows: TGTGCCAGCAGCCTTGGGACAGGGTCAGATACGCAGTATTTT. It is translated as CASSLGTGSDTQYF.

This chain links TRBV6-5 with TRBJ1-4; the match to TRBD1 covers 9 bases. Per the germline V gene, CDR1 is MNHEY and CDR2 is SVGAGI. The CDR3 is 14 amino acids. V dropped 8 bases and J dropped 5; count of bases not matched to a gene: 6. CDR3 amino acids: CASGSTGGNEKLFF. CDR3 bases: TGTGCCAGCGGATCGACAGGGGGAAATGAAAAACTGTTTTTT.